One and the same sample provided the 11 T cell receptor beta chains below, sequenced in a study of T cells in Graves' hyperthyroidism and ophthalmopathy. RNA transcripts provided the source from which TCR beta CDR3 regions were amplified. HTBI primers drove first-round RT-PCR of the TCR CDR3. MiXCR was run by TCRdb on the multiplex PCR reads, yielding one entry per CDR3 protein. Among roughly 600,000 distinct CDR3 sequences, 14% were seen once, and the ten largest hold approximately 13%. Source material: blood. Receptor source: a woman between 45 and 60 years old with Graves' ophthalmopathy.

This clonotype was observed at least ten times. V gene TRBV7-9 combines with J gene TRBJ1-5; 9 bases fit TRBD1. V was pared by 1 base and J by 1 base, with 8 bases of the junction left unmatched. Germline V gene data show CDR1 as SEHNR and CDR2 as FQNEAQ (reference sequence). The CDR3 runs 18 residues. CDR3 in DNA: TGTGCCAGCAGCTTAGGGACAGGGGAAAGGTTGAGCAATCAGCCCCAGCATTTT. It translates to CASSLGTGERLSNQPQHF. The whole variable domain, remainder taken from reference TRBV7-9 and TRBJ1-5, is DTGVSQNPRHKITKRGQNVTFRCDPISEHNRLYWYRQTLGQGPEFLTYFQNEAQLEKSRLLSDRFSAERPKGSFSTLEIQRTEQGDSAMYLCASSLGTGERLSNQPQHFGDGTRLSIL.

This clonotype was recorded at least ten times. V gene TRBV11-2 combines with J gene TRBJ1-1; 7 nucleotides agree with TRBD1. Germline CDR1 SGHAT, CDR2 FQNNGV. The CDR3 is made up of 16 amino acids. J was trimmed by 1 base and V by 4 bases; bases with no gene match: 9. CDR3: CASSSTTGVPNTEAFF. In nucleotides, the CDR3 is TGTGCCAGCAGCTCCACTACAGGGGTCCCGAACACTGAAGCTTTCTTT.

In its sample, this clonotype was seen many times. V usage is TRBV6-1 and J usage is TRBJ2-7; TRBD2 agrees at 13 bases. J was trimmed by 9 bases and V by 7 bases; bases with no gene match: 9. The CDR3 has 14 residues. Looked up from germline, CDR1 is MNHNS and CDR2 is SASEGT. The CDR3 region is CASTIGTSGTTQYF. CDR3 DNA sequence: TGTGCCAGCACGATTGGGACTAGCGGGACCACGCAGTACTTC.

This clonotype turned up a few times. This chain joins TRBV18 and TRBJ2-6; D ambiguous. This CDR3 comprises 15 residues. CDR1 KGHSH and CDR2 LQKENI come from the germline V gene. V lost 1 base and J lost 6, with 10 bases in between. The CDR3 loop is CASSPQTTAANVLTF. CDR3 nucleotides: TGTGCCAGCTCACCACAAACTACAGCGGCCAACGTCCTGACTTTC.

This clonotype appeared a few times. The chain links TRBV25-1 to TRBJ1-2, with D uncertain. Trimming shortened V by 1 base and J by 3 bases, and 9 bases separated the two germline ends. The CDR3 loop spans 14 amino acids. Germline CDR1 is MGHDK and CDR2 is SYGVNS. CDR3 residues: CASSELGRDYGYTF. CDR3 sequence (DNA): TGTGCCAGCAGTGAATTAGGGCGGGACTATGGCTACACCTTC.

The V and J genes are TRBV4-2 and TRBJ2-5, with TRBD2 as a possible D gene (6 bases). V lost 2 bases and J 1 base, leaving 14 bases between the germline ends. Germline V lookup: CDR1 LGHNA, CDR2 YNFKEQ. The CDR3 is 16 residues long. CDR3 loop: CASSQSKGGTQETQYF. The CDR3 coding sequence is TGTGCCAGCAGCCAAAGTAAAGGCGGGACCCAAGAGACCCAGTACTTC.

A few counts support this clonotype. V is TRBV6-1 and J is TRBJ1-1; 8 nucleotides agree with TRBD1. Germline CDR1 MNHNS, CDR2 SASEGT. The V gene end was trimmed by 6 bases and the J gene end by 1 base; junction bases not matched to a gene: 7. CDR3 length: 15 amino acids. The DNA for the CDR3 is TGTGCCAGCAGCCGGAGACAGGGGAGGAACACTGAAGCTTTCTTT. Translation: CASSRRQGRNTEAFF.

This clonotype was observed a handful of times. CDR3 in DNA: TGTGCCAGCAGCGGCAGACTAGCGGGCATCAACAATGAGCAGTTCTTC. Encoded protein: CASSGRLAGINNEQFF. The chain carries TRBV9 and TRBJ2-1; 10 nucleotides align to TRBD2. Trimming took 3 bases from V and 5 from J; bases not matched to a gene: 8. This CDR3 is built from 16 residues. Germline-derived CDR1 and CDR2 are SGDLS and YYNGEE.

This clonotype was picked up many times. V usage is TRBV29-1 and J usage is TRBJ2-1; D possibly uses TRBD1 or TRBD2 (5 bases each). This CDR3 spans 13 amino acids. Germline lookup yields CDR1 SQVTM and CDR2 ANQGSEA. V was clipped by 7 bases and J by 6 bases, with 16 bases between them. This CDR3 reads CSADTGRSNEQFF. The CDR3 DNA is TGCAGCGCCGACACGGGACGGAGCAATGAGCAGTTCTTC.

Note on this clonotype: Given a much more abundant clone one base away, this may be a read error. CDR3 residues: CGSCRSDEQFF. In nucleotides, the CDR3 is TGTGGCAGCTGTAGGAGTGATGAGCAGTTCTTC. The rearrangement links TRBV6-1 to TRBJ2-1; no clear D gene. From germline, CDR1 is MNHNS and CDR2 SASEGT. The CDR3 length is 11 residues.

Many counts were recorded for this clonotype. The chain recombines TRBV28 with TRBJ2-1, with D uncertain. CDR1 is MDHEN, CDR2 SYDVKM, per germline. V was shortened by 2 bases and J by 2 bases, with 13 bases between the two germline ends. CDR3 length equals 16 residues. For the CDR3, the DNA is TGTGCCAGCAGTTTACGGTTTGGTTTCCCCTACAATGAGCAGTTCTTC. Protein product: CASSLRFGFPYNEQFF.